Here is one TCR beta chain with its context. The CDR3 loop spans 13 amino acids. Germline-derived CDR1 and CDR2 are MNHEY and SVGAGI. Libraries used 5'RACE template switching adding universal primer site and UMIs. TCRdb re-called the 5' RACE reads and catalogs CDR3 proteins one per entry, DNA excluded. The specimen's table records approximately 440,000 distinct CDR3 sequences. This sample was included in a study of T cells expressing NK-cell markers. Study-wide background: Source material for TCR beta repertoires consisted of sorted CD3+CD56+NKG2C+, CD3+CD56+NKG2C- and CD3+CD56-NKG2C+ T cells. The sequencing cohort of eight donors included seven HCMV-seropositive individuals and one seronegative individual.

This receptor was taken from a woman between 50 and 59 years old in good health. The chain employs TRBV6-5 and TRBJ2-1; checking the TCRdb D call of TRBD2 is not possible without DNA. The sample was blood T cells: a sorted CD56 or NKG2C T cell subset, CD4+ or CD8+ T cells, or bulk PBMC T cells (not recorded which). The CDR3 here is CASKSAGVNEQFF.